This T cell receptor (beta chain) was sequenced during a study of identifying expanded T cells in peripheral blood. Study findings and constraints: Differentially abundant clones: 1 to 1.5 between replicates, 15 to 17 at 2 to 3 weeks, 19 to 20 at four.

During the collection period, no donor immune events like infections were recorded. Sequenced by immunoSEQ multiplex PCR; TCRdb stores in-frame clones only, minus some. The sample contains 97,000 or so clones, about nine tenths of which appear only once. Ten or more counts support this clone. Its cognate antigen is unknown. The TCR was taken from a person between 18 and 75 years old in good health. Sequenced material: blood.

DNA of the CDR3: TGTGCCTGGGGACAGGGTGGGCAGCCCCAGCATTTT. Encoded protein: CAWGQGGQPQHF. V is TRBV30 and J is TRBJ1-5, with 8 bases aligning to TRBD1. Trimming took 5 bases from V and 7 from J; bases not matched to a gene: 4. The germline gives CDR1 GTSNPN, CDR2 SVGIG (reference sequence). The CDR3 has 12 residues.